This section outlines one TCR beta chain sequence together with its context. The clone's antigen remains unknown. There are no base qualities to consult, and no much larger clone falls within one base. V loses 3 bases, J loses 4 bases, and the germline ends lie 15 bases apart. The CDR3 measures 15 amino acids from cysteine to phenylalanine. The kept DNA is CDR3 alone, 45 bases in frame from the first base. CDR1 and CDR2 (KGHSH, LQKENI) derive from the germline V gene. The data derive from a study of T cell changes during pregnancy in multiple sclerosis (dated by TCRdb to about 2019). Describing the broader study: Changes in the T cell repertoire over the course of pregnancy were examined in this study in women with multiple sclerosis.

Library generation was performed with the immunoSEQ multiplex PCR assay. Imported from immuneACCESS, the table was reduced by TCRdb to in-frame sequences with V and J called. These copies leave out some clones; in studies compared against another copy, an unresolved V gene accounts for under half, and the cause of the remainder is not known. In all, the sample holds 60,000 to 85,000 clones, and more than 85% of those were seen once. The leading ten clones occupy approximately 2.5% of the sample. The chain is encoded by TRBV18 joined to TRBJ1-1; the D gene assignment is ambiguous. The clonotype comes from a female donor with multiple sclerosis, enrolled in a pregnancy study. The sequencing used peripheral blood, collected in the first trimester of pregnancy. The CDR3 region has the sequence CASSPKTRPSTEAFF. The DNA is TGTGCCAGCTCACCGAAGACAAGACCGTCCACTGAAGCTTTCTTT.